These T cell receptor beta chains were read from a single sample in a study of OX40 agonist ivuxolimab in advanced cancers. Sequencing used immunoSEQ multiplex PCR; TCRdb keeps in-frame clones, though not all of them. The table lists approximately 79,000 clones, roughly 87% of them singletons, with about 3% in the top ten. The source was CD4+ or CD8+ T cells sorted from blood, collected in a trial of the OX40 agonist ivuxolimab. The receptors stem from an adult with an advanced solid tumor such as melanoma, head and neck, liver or kidney cancer. Both conserved end residues are trimmed from each CDR3.

length	J	V	CDR3
11	TRBJ2-6	TRBV10-3	AMGQPPANVLT
14	TRBJ1-2	TRBV5-4	ASSPGGSAELIGYT
13	TRBJ1-2	TRBV6-5	ASSWIGGGNYGYT
16	TRBJ2-3	TRBV27	ASSLLGTSVLTPDTQY
11	TRBJ2-3	TRBV7-2	ASSPGGSDTQY
14	TRBJ1-1	TRBV19	ASSIGYAGPNTEAF
14	TRBJ1-2	TRBV5-1	ASSLVSYPSQYGYT
11	TRBJ2-3	TRBV5-8	ASSLASTDTQY
14	TRBJ2-1	TRBV10-1	AGGGIYPPPDNEQF
13	TRBJ2-7	TRBV15	ATSGSGGRPYEQY
12	TRBJ1-4	TRBV25-1	ASRSGSTNEKLF